What follows are 15 T cell receptor beta chains derived from one specimen sequenced in a study of early T cells in non-severe SARS-CoV-2 infection. TCRdb analysed the 5' RACE reads with MiXCR anew, one entry per CDR3 protein. The sample shows approximately 70,000 distinct CDR3 sequences, around 10% of them seen only once. The sequenced sample was whole blood, obtained at baseline. The receptors were gathered from an adult who was a healthcare worker with PCR-confirmed SARS-CoV-2 infection or an uninfected control (not recorded which).

This rearrangement joins TRBV20-1 to TRBJ2-1, with TRBD2 matching 7 bases. This CDR3 comprises 14 residues. V lost 3 bases and J lost 8; bases outside the gene matches: 10. Per the germline V gene, CDR1 is DFQATT and CDR2 is SNEGSKA (reference sequence). The CDR3 protein is CSARVQGSGDEQFF. CDR3 nucleotides: TGCAGTGCTAGGGTCCAGGGAAGCGGGGATGAGCAGTTCTTC.

This clonotype has just a few counts. DNA for the CDR3: TGTGCCAGCAGCACCCGGTCCGTTTTGAACACTGAAGCTTTCTTT. It translates to CASSTRSVLNTEAFF. J is TRBJ1-1 and V is TRBV7-2; D uncertain. The CDR3 extends over 15 amino acids. Germline values: CDR1 SGHTA, CDR2 FQGNSA. Between the trimmed V and J ends, which lost 5 bases and 0 bases, there was a span of 13 bases.

The genes are TRBV29-1 and TRBJ1-1, with 10 positions matching TRBD1. Germline V CDR1 and CDR2: SQVTM, ANQGSEA. Unmatched junction bases numbered 8, after V lost 5 bases and J lost 2 bases. The CDR3 extends over 15 amino acids. CDR3 coding DNA: TGCAGCGTTTCCGACAGGGGGCGTCGCAACACTGAAGCTTTCTTT. Amino acid sequence: CSVSDRGRRNTEAFF. Full variable domain (outside the CDR3, taken from reference TRBV29-1 and TRBJ1-1): SAVISQKPSRDICQRGTSLTIQCQVDSQVTMMFWYRQQPGQSLTLIATANQGSEATYESGFVIDKFPISRPNLTFSTLTVSNMSPEDSSIYLCSVSDRGRRNTEAFFGQGTRLTVV.

V is TRBV6-5 and J is TRBJ2-7; D is undetermined. V lost 2 bases and J lost 6, with 14 bases in between. CDR3 size: 14 residues. Germline CDR1 is MNHEY and CDR2 is SVGAGI. Here the CDR3 reads CASSYGNPSGEQYF. CDR3 sequence (DNA): TGTGCCAGCAGTTACGGCAATCCTTCCGGCGAGCAGTACTTC.

In this sample, this clonotype turned up many times. The genes are TRBV20-1 and TRBJ2-1; TRBD2 agrees at 14 bases. Germline CDR1 and CDR2: DFQATT and SNEGSKA (reference sequence). The CDR3 has 16 residues. V lost 2 bases, J lost 9 bases, and 9 bases stayed unmatched. The CDR3 is CSARIPGLAGVGEQFF. The CDR3 DNA follows: TGCAGTGCTAGAATCCCGGGACTAGCGGGGGTTGGTGAGCAGTTCTTC.

In its sample, this clonotype was seen many times. This chain connects TRBV4-3 to TRBJ2-7; 10 positions match TRBD2. Trimming removed 0 bases from V and 6 bases from J; junction bases left unmatched: 8. The germline V gene has CDR1 LGHNA and CDR2 YSLEER. The CDR3 runs to 16 residues. The CDR3 region has the DNA TGCGCCAGCAGCCAAGACCGGAGCGGGGGGGCCAGCGAGCAGTACTTC. Translated: CASSQDRSGGASEQYF.

The V and J genes are TRBV7-2 and TRBJ2-7; D possibly matches TRBD1 or TRBD2 (5 bases each). The ends were cut back, 2 bases at V and 5 bases at J, with 16 bases in the middle. The germline V gene encodes CDR1 SGHTA and CDR2 FQGNSA. The CDR3 is made up of 15 amino acids. The CDR3 protein is CASSLRGRRIDEQYF. Written as DNA, the CDR3 is TGTGCCAGCAGCTTACGGGGCCGACGGATCGACGAGCAGTACTTC. The full variable domain, its missing parts supplied by reference TRBV7-2 and TRBJ2-7, is GAGVSQSPSNKVTEKGKDVELRCDPISGHTALYWYRQSLGQGLEFLIYFQGNSAPDKSGLPSDRFSAERTGGSVSTLTIQRTQQEDSAVYLCASSLRGRRIDEQYFGPGTRLTVT.

This clonotype was found many times. The J gene is TRBJ2-1, the V gene TRBV12-5; no clear D. CDR1 and CDR2 from the germline V gene are LGHNT and FRNRAP. The V and J ends lost 1 base and 7 bases respectively, with 5 bases between them. The CDR3 consists of 12 residues. CDR3 coding DNA: TGTGCTAGTGGTTTGGACTGGAATGAGCAGTTCTTC. As protein: CASGLDWNEQFF.

The sample holds a few counts of this clonotype. J is TRBJ2-3 and V is TRBV6-1; 7 bases match TRBD2. This CDR3 has 12 residues. V shed 8 bases, J shed 2 bases, and the junction held 1 base outside the gene matches. Looked up from germline, CDR1 is MNHNS and CDR2 is SASEGT. For the CDR3, the DNA is TGTGCCAGCCGGGACTACACAGATACGCAGTATTTT. Protein sequence: CASRDYTDTQYF.

The chain combines TRBV20-1 with TRBJ2-7; 8 nucleotides agree with TRBD2. The CDR3 contains 13 residues. Germline values: CDR1 DFQATT, CDR2 SNEGSKA (reference sequence). V shed 7 bases and J 4 bases; nucleotides not matched to a gene: 9. CDR3: CSGIGGGRYEQYF. The CDR3 DNA reads as TGCAGTGGTATCGGCGGGGGGCGGTACGAGCAGTACTTC.

The table lists this clonotype with a few counts. The chain couples TRBV6-2 or TRBV6-3 to TRBJ1-1, with 7 bases fitting TRBD1. J gave up 4 bases and V 6 bases, and 8 bases lay outside the gene matches. From germline, CDR1 is MNHEY and CDR2 SVGEGT. The CDR3 extends over 14 amino acids. CDR3 DNA sequence: TGTGCCAGCAGCACAGCGGGACAGACCACTGAAGCTTTCTTT. Its translation is CASSTAGQTTEAFF.

CDR3 in amino acids: CASSRGARYEQYF. The CDR3 DNA is TGTGCCAGCAGTCGGGGTGCCCGCTACGAGCAGTACTTC. V usage is TRBV12-3 or TRBV12-4 and J usage is TRBJ2-7; weak D call: TRBD2 (5 bases). Trimming removed 5 bases from V and 3 bases from J, with 11 bases in between. This CDR3 is built from 13 residues.

In its sample, this clonotype was seen a few times. The chain combines TRBV19 with TRBJ1-5, with TRBD1 as a possible D gene (5 bases). Trimming removed 9 bases from V and 5 bases from J, with 17 bases in between. Germline lookup yields CDR1 LNHDA and CDR2 SQIVND (reference sequence). The CDR3 length is 14 residues. The CDR3 DNA is TGTGCCAGCCAGGCTCAGGGCTTCCATCAGCCCCAGCATTTT. Protein sequence: CASQAQGFHQPQHF.

The sample holds a few counts of this clonotype. This chain links TRBV27 with TRBJ1-6; the D gene is possibly TRBD1 (5 bases). V lost 4 bases to trimming and J lost 2 bases, with 18 bases between them. This CDR3 is 18 amino acids long. Germline CDR1 is MNHEY and CDR2 is SMNVEV (reference sequence). CDR3 bases: TGTGCCAGCAGTTCCGGATGGGGGAGTAACGCCTATAATTCACCCCTCCACTTT. It specifies CASSSGWGSNAYNSPLHF.

This clonotype was detected ten times or more. The chain joins TRBV2 to TRBJ2-1; 8 positions agree with TRBD2. After removal of 6 bases from V and 7 bases from J, the junction contained 11 bases not matched to a gene. The CDR3 has 15 amino acids. Germline V CDR1 and CDR2: SNHLY, FYNNEI. CDR3 DNA sequence: TGTGCCAGCAGACGAGGGCCGGGAGGGGTGAATGAGCAGTTCTTC. Translated: CASRRGPGGVNEQFF.